One sample yielded the 22 T cell receptor beta chains listed below, sequenced in a study of blood T cell repertoires in COVID-19. Data came from immunoSEQ multiplex PCR; TCRdb stores just in-frame clones and leaves some out. The sample consists of around 450,000 clones, around 90% of them appearing once. Sample: PBMCs or T cells enriched from blood (not recorded which). Receptor source: a woman aged 18-30 years who had recovered from COVID-19.

The chain has TRBV6-5 and TRBJ1-2; a possible D gene is TRBD1 (5 bases). The length of the CDR3 is 15 residues. Trimming took off 11 bases at V and 6 bases at J, with 25 bases between the two ends. CDR1 MNHEY and CDR2 SVGAGI come from the germline V gene. The CDR3 sequence: CAGGGVGLYPDGYTF. The CDR3 DNA follows: TGTGCCGGGGGGGGTGTAGGACTTTACCCTGATGGCTACACCTTC.

The CDR3 region is CASGLQVNTEAFF. The CDR3 DNA reads TGTGCTAGTGGTCTACAGGTTAACACTGAAGCTTTCTTT. The genes are TRBV12-5 and TRBJ1-1; TRBD1 is a possible D gene (5 bases). The germline gives CDR1 LGHNT, CDR2 FRNRAP. The CDR3 is 13 residues long. V dropped 5 bases and J dropped 2 bases, with 9 bases sitting between them.

The V and J genes are TRBV30 and TRBJ1-6; 8 bases fit TRBD1. Trimming at V came to 4 bases and at J to 7 bases, leaving 6 bases not matched to a gene. The germline gives CDR1 GTSNPN, CDR2 SVGIG (reference sequence). The CDR3 covers 14 residues. The CDR3 DNA reads TGTGCCTGGACCGAGGGACAGGCCAATTCACCCCTCCACTTT. Encoded protein: CAWTEGQANSPLHF.

This chain connects TRBV7-3 to TRBJ1-2; weak D call: TRBD1 (6 bases). Between the trimmed V and J ends, which lost 5 bases and 5 bases, there was a span of 15 bases. CDR3 size: 14 residues. The germline V gene encodes CDR1 SGHTA and CDR2 FQGTGA. The CDR3 spells CASSPNPGHYGYTF. CDR3 nucleotides: TGTGCCAGCAGCCCCAATCCGGGACATTATGGCTACACCTTC.

The V gene is TRBV2, the J gene TRBJ2-1; TRBD2 matches at 10 bases. The CDR3 covers 15 residues. Trimming took 2 bases from V and 2 from J; bases not matched to a gene: 0. Germline V gives CDR1 SNHLY, CDR2 FYNNEI. The CDR3 DNA is TGTGCCAGCAGTGAACTAGCGGGGGCCTACAATGAGCAGTTCTTC. Translating it yields CASSELAGAYNEQFF.

This clone was seen only once. J is TRBJ2-2 and V is TRBV5-6; the match to TRBD2 covers 11 bases. V was clipped by 4 bases and J by 5 bases; unmatched bases: 13. From germline, CDR1 is SGHDT and CDR2 YYEEEE. The CDR3 has 18 residues. The CDR3 DNA follows: TGTGCCAGCAGCGTACTAGCGGGGGCACCCTCCTCGACCGGGGAGCTGTTTTTT. It encodes CASSVLAGAPSSTGELFF.

The gene calls are TRBV30 and TRBJ1-3; no clear D. The CDR3 totals 13 residues. In germline, CDR1 is GTSNPN, CDR2 SVGIG (reference sequence). V lost 3 bases, J lost 1 base, and 7 bases lay in between. CDR3 region: CAWSLESGNTIYF. Written as DNA, the CDR3 is TGTGCCTGGAGCCTAGAGTCTGGAAACACCATATATTTT.

J is TRBJ2-7 and V is TRBV2; D unresolved. Germline-derived CDR1 and CDR2 are SNHLY and FYNNEI. This CDR3 contains 11 residues. The V end lost 9 bases, the J end lost 2 bases, and 8 bases lay between the germline ends. In DNA, the CDR3 is TGTGCCAGTAGAACAGCCTACGAGCAGTACTTC. As protein: CASRTAYEQYF.

The chain is built from TRBV3-1 (or the pseudogene TRBV3-2) and TRBJ2-7; 10 bases match TRBD2. Germline CDR1 reads LGHDT; CDR2 reads YNNKEL (reference sequence). This CDR3 spans 14 amino acids. V trimming: 4 bases; J trimming: 9 bases; junction bases outside the gene matches: 9. The DNA for the CDR3 is TGTGCCAGCAGCCCCTCCCCTAGCGGGGGATGGCAGTACTTC. Translation: CASSPSPSGGWQYF.

This clone showed up just once. The sample contains more than one DNA sequence encoding this CDR3. This sequence joins TRBV29-1 and TRBJ1-2; D possibly corresponds to TRBD1 (6 bases). The germline V gene has CDR1 SQVTM and CDR2 ANQGSEA. V shed 7 bases and J shed 8 bases, with 14 bases lying between them. The CDR3 sequence is 11 residues long. Here the CDR3 reads CSATQGSGYTF. DNA of the CDR3: TGCAGCGCTACGCAGGGGAGCGGCTACACCTTC.

The chain is built from TRBV5-5 and TRBJ2-7, with D maybe TRBD2 (6 bases). The germline gives CDR1 SGHKS, CDR2 YYEKEE (reference sequence). The V and J ends lost 6 bases and 9 bases respectively, with 19 bases between them. The CDR3 is 13 residues long. CDR3 sequence reads: CASTLGTEGGQYF. DNA of the CDR3: TGTGCCAGCACCCTCGGGACCGAGGGAGGGCAGTACTTC.

This chain joins TRBV2 and TRBJ1-2; 10 positions agree with TRBD1. This CDR3 contains 14 residues. Trimming removed 6 bases from V and 3 bases from J; junction bases left unmatched: 4. Germline V gene sequence: CDR1 SNHLY, CDR2 FYNNEI. The CDR3 coding sequence is TGTGCCAGCAGCTCCGGGACAGGGGACTATGGCTACACCTTC. This gives the protein CASSSGTGDYGYTF.

The chain carries TRBV10-3 and TRBJ2-3; 10 nucleotides align to TRBD2. V lost 6 bases, J lost 4 bases, and 4 bases stayed unmatched. The CDR3 covers 14 residues. Germline assignment: CDR1 ENHRY and CDR2 SYGVKD. The CDR3 loop is CAISGTSASDTQYF. DNA for the CDR3: TGTGCCATCAGCGGGACTAGCGCTTCAGATACGCAGTATTTT.

This chain connects TRBV5-1 to TRBJ1-1; the D is unclear. The CDR3 length is 12 residues. CDR1 is SGHRS and CDR2 is YFSETQ in the germline V gene. The V end was cut by 0 bases, the J end by 5 bases, with 5 bases between. CDR3: CASSLERTEAFF. CDR3 nucleotides: TGCGCCAGCAGCTTGGAGAGGACTGAAGCTTTCTTT.

The rearrangement uses TRBV19 and TRBJ1-4; D is unclear. Germline V lookup: CDR1 LNHDA, CDR2 SQIVND (reference sequence). Trimming cost V 6 bases and J 0 bases, with 11 bases left between them. The CDR3 length is 15 residues. CDR3 sequence: CASSLQFATNEKLFF. The DNA of the CDR3 is TGTGCCAGTAGCCTACAGTTTGCAACTAATGAAAAACTGTTTTTT.

The chain employs TRBV7-9 and TRBJ1-2, with 7 nucleotides matching TRBD1. CDR1 is SEHNR, CDR2 FQNEAQ, per germline (reference sequence). The CDR3 is 14 residues long. V shed 4 bases and J 8 bases; nucleotides not matched to a gene: 10. The CDR3 is CASSSLMTGNGYTF. In DNA, the CDR3 is TGTGCCAGCAGCTCACTAATGACAGGGAACGGCTACACCTTC.

The chain recombines TRBV5-6 with TRBJ1-5; weak D call: TRBD1 (5 bases). Trimming shortened V by 4 bases and J by 10 bases, and 12 bases separated the two germline ends. The length of the CDR3 is 12 residues. Germline assignment: CDR1 SGHDT and CDR2 YYEEEE. The CDR3 reads CASSPGEGPQHF. The CDR3 DNA follows: TGTGCCAGCAGCCCGGGGGAGGGTCCCCAGCATTTT. Together with reference TRBV5-6 and TRBJ1-5, the CDR3 gives the full variable domain: DAGVTQSPTHLIKTRGQQVTLRCSPKSGHDTVSWYQQALGQGPQFIFQYYEEEERQRGNFPDRFSGHQFPNYSSELNVNALLLGDSALYLCASSPGEGPQHFGDGTRLSIL.

In nucleotides, the CDR3 is TGTGCCAGCAGTGACAGAGGATTAGATGGCTACACCTTC. This translates into CASSDRGLDGYTF. The rearrangement links TRBV2 to TRBJ1-2, with D uncertain. V lost 3 bases and J 6 bases, leaving 11 bases between the germline ends. The CDR3 consists of 13 residues. Germline values: CDR1 SNHLY, CDR2 FYNNEI.

This chain links TRBV9 with TRBJ1-4, with D possibly TRBD1 on 5 matching bases. The CDR3 has 14 residues. Per the germline V gene, CDR1 is SGDLS and CDR2 is YYNGEE. The V and J ends lost 0 bases and 4 bases respectively, with 7 bases between them. The CDR3 region is CASSVGGVNEKLFF. The CDR3 nucleotides read TGTGCCAGCAGCGTAGGGGGGGTTAATGAAAAACTGTTTTTT.

The J gene is TRBJ1-2, the V gene TRBV2; D is possibly TRBD1 (5 bases). The germline gives CDR1 SNHLY, CDR2 FYNNEI. Trimming left V 4 bases short and J 4 bases short, with 13 bases between. The CDR3 has 14 amino acids. The DNA for the CDR3 is TGTGCCAGCAGTGTTATGACAGCGTCCTATGGCTACACCTTC. Translation: CASSVMTASYGYTF. The complete variable domain, with remaining parts taken from reference TRBV2 and TRBJ1-2, reads EPEVTQTPSHQVTQMGQEVILRCVPISNHLYFYWYRQILGQKVEFLVSFYNNEISEKSEIFDDQFSVERPDGSNFTLKIRSTKLEDSAMYFCASSVMTASYGYTFGSGTRLTVV.

The chain joins TRBV7-2 to TRBJ1-2, with TRBD1 matching 7 bases. V shed 2 bases and J 8 bases; nucleotides not matched to a gene: 5. CDR3 size: 13 residues. Germline values: CDR1 SGHTA, CDR2 FQGNSA. CDR3 DNA sequence: TGTGCCAGCAGCTTATCTACAGGGGTGGGCTACACCTTC. This sequence encodes CASSLSTGVGYTF.

The count of this clone is one. The genes are TRBV5-1 and TRBJ1-2; 9 bases are a match to TRBD1. Trimming removed 3 bases from V and 4 bases from J; junction bases left unmatched: 4. CDR3 length: 14 amino acids. The germline gives CDR1 SGHRS, CDR2 YFSETQ. Written as DNA, the CDR3 is TGCGCCAGCAGCTCCACGGGACAGGGCTATGGCTACACCTTC. Its protein product is CASSSTGQGYGYTF.